This T cell receptor (beta chain) was obtained from a study of blood T cell repertoires in COVID-19. Turning to the study itself: Samples of COVID-19 (acute and convalescent) were obtained from the United States, Italy and Spain. Sources were T cells, B-cell-depleted T cells, or PBMCs; the material itself was cDNA or gDNA.

Only one count was recorded for this clone. Original analysis: Researchers report that nucleated cell counts were estimated from reference gene primer amplification. Sequencing was performed with immunoSEQ multiplex PCR; in TCRdb, only in-frame clones are kept and a portion is missing. V, J and clone size reflect that table, while D and trimming were determined from the DNA. The table has a few hundred thousand clones, about 88% seen once. This CDR3 has 14 residues. V lost 6 bases to trimming and J lost 5 bases; unmatched junction nucleotides: 4. Looked up from germline, CDR1 is MNHEY and CDR2 is SVGAGI.

The sequencing sample was made of peripheral blood. The receptor's source is an older woman with acute or convalescent COVID-19. The chain joins TRBV6-5 to TRBJ1-4, with 9 bases that match TRBD1. The CDR3 region is CASSRGTGNEKLFF. The CDR3 region has the DNA TGTGCCAGCAGCCGAGGGACAGGGAATGAAAAACTGTTTTTT.